The 32 T cell receptor beta chains below come from one sample, sequenced in a study of OX40 agonist ivuxolimab in advanced cancers. TCRdb's table, derived via immunoSEQ multiplex PCR, lists solely in-frame clones and lacks some. In the table there are some 60,000 clones, 90% to 95% of which are singletons. The material was CD4+ or CD8+ T cells sorted from blood, obtained in a trial of the OX40 agonist ivuxolimab. The source of these receptors is an adult with an advanced solid tumor such as melanoma, head and neck, liver or kidney cancer.

V usage is TRBV19 and J usage is TRBJ2-7; D possibly corresponds to TRBD2 (5 bases). Per germline, CDR1 LNHDA and CDR2 SQIVND (reference sequence). The CDR3 is made up of 15 amino acids. Trimming removed 0 bases at V and 4 bases at J, with 13 bases between. The CDR3 loop reads CASSIEPGEMYEQYF. The CDR3 DNA reads TGTGCCAGTAGTATAGAACCCGGGGAAATGTACGAGCAGTACTTC.

This chain uses TRBV2 with TRBJ2-3; 9 bases align to TRBD1. Germline CDR1 SNHLY, CDR2 FYNNEI. CDR3 length: 13 residues. The V and J ends lost 9 bases and 6 bases, in that order; junction bases with no gene match: 7. The CDR3 nucleotides are TGTGCCAGTTCACAGGGGGCGAGGGATACGCAGTATTTT. It translates to CASSQGARDTQYF.

The rearrangement links TRBV5-1 to TRBJ1-1; D is unclear. The CDR3 runs to 15 residues. Trimming took off 0 bases at V and 0 bases at J, with 9 bases between the two ends. Germline CDR1 is SGHRS and CDR2 is YFSETQ. CDR3 region: CASSLAWQLNTEAFF. The CDR3 DNA reads TGCGCCAGCAGCTTGGCCTGGCAGCTGAACACTGAAGCTTTCTTT.

CDR3 residues: CSAVTGEAFF. DNA for the CDR3: TGCAGCGCCGTTACAGGGGAAGCTTTCTTT. The V gene is TRBV29-1, the J gene TRBJ1-1, with TRBD1 as a possible D gene (6 bases). V shed 7 bases and J shed 8 bases, with 11 bases lying between them. The CDR3 contains 10 residues. Per germline, CDR1 SQVTM and CDR2 ANQGSEA.

J is TRBJ2-1 and V is TRBV4-3; D not resolved. The germline V gene encodes CDR1 LGHNA and CDR2 YSLEER. The ends were cut back, 0 bases at V and 0 bases at J, with 9 bases in the middle. The CDR3 extends over 16 amino acids. CDR3 DNA sequence: TGCGCCAGCAGCCAAGATTCGGCCAGCTCCTACAATGAGCAGTTCTTC. It is translated as CASSQDSASSYNEQFF.

The V call is TRBV27, the J call TRBJ2-7; the D is unclear. Deletions cut 0 bases from V and 3 bases from J, with 6 bases between. The CDR3 has 13 amino acids. The germline CDR1 and CDR2 sequences are MNHEY and SMNVEV (reference sequence). CDR3 in DNA: TGTGCCAGCAGTTTATCGCCTAGCTACGAGCAGTACTTC. Its translation: CASSLSPSYEQYF.

The chain joins TRBV18 to TRBJ1-2; D is unresolved. The CDR3 has 12 residues. Trimming cost V 5 bases and J 4 bases, with 8 bases left between them. Germline values: CDR1 KGHSH, CDR2 LQKENI. CDR3 sequence (DNA): TGTGCCAGCTCAGTCCGAGGCTATGGCTACACCTTC. Protein sequence: CASSVRGYGYTF.

The J gene is TRBJ2-5, the V gene TRBV6-5; TRBD1 matches 9 bases. CDR1 is MNHEY and CDR2 is SVGAGI in the germline V gene. J lost 5 bases, V lost 7 bases, and 2 bases had no gene match. There are 12 residues in the CDR3. The CDR3 is CASNTGGETQYF. For the CDR3, the DNA is TGTGCCAGCAACACAGGGGGCGAGACCCAGTACTTC.

The chain is built from TRBV27 and TRBJ2-4; 13 bases are a match to TRBD2. The junction had 10 bases not matched to a gene; V was cut back by 7 bases and J by 10 bases. Germline CDR1 reads MNHEY; CDR2 reads SMNVEV (reference sequence). This CDR3 has 15 amino acids. The CDR3 loop reads CASIGLAGDRTIQYF. The CDR3 DNA is TGTGCCAGCATTGGACTAGCGGGAGACCGGACGATTCAGTACTTC.

CDR3 in amino acids: CAWSGFVGERQVAGELFF. The CDR3, as DNA: TGTGCCTGGAGCGGTTTTGTGGGAGAAAGACAAGTCGCCGGGGAGCTGTTTTTT. The rearrangement joins TRBV30 to TRBJ2-2, with D possibly being TRBD2 (5 bases). The V end lost 3 bases, the J end lost 6 bases, and 26 bases lay between the germline ends. CDR3 length: 18 residues. From germline, CDR1 is GTSNPN and CDR2 SVGIG (reference sequence).

The genes are TRBV15 and TRBJ1-5, with 8 bases matching TRBD1. V was clipped by 1 base and J by 7 bases; unmatched bases: 15. This CDR3 has 18 amino acids. CDR1 and CDR2 from the germline V gene are LNHNV and YYDKDF (reference sequence). CDR3 coding DNA: TGTGCCACCAGCAGAGTCGCCTTAAGGACAGGGCATAACCAGCCCCAGCATTTT. Its protein is CATSRVALRTGHNQPQHF. The full variable domain, rest sourced from reference TRBV15 and TRBJ1-5, is DAMVIQNPRYQVTQFGKPVTLSCSQTLNHNVMYWYQQKSSQAPKLLFHYYDKDFNNEADTPDNFQSRRPNTSFCFLDIRSPGLGDTAMYLCATSRVALRTGHNQPQHFGDGTRLSIL.

This chain uses TRBV25-1 with TRBJ2-1; D uncertain. Trimming shortened V by 4 bases and J by 10 bases, and 11 bases separated the two germline ends. The V gene's germline CDR1 is MGHDK and CDR2 SYGVNS. The CDR3 length is 12 residues. DNA of the CDR3: TGTGCCAGCAGTGGAAGGCTGGGAGAGCAGTTCTTC. Translation: CASSGRLGEQFF.

The chain uses TRBV7-6 and TRBJ1-5, with unresolved D. The CDR3 extends over 16 amino acids. Germline V gene lookup returns CDR1 SGHVS and CDR2 FNYEAQ. Trimming removed 1 base from V and 0 bases from J, with 10 bases in between. This CDR3 is CASSLGSEYSNQPQHF. In nucleotides, the CDR3 is TGTGCCAGCAGCTTAGGGTCAGAGTATAGCAATCAGCCCCAGCATTTT.

Only one count was recorded for this clone. The rearrangement links TRBV4-2 to TRBJ1-1; unclear D gene. V was cut by 3 bases and J by 4 bases, with 9 bases left in between. The V gene's germline CDR1 is LGHNA and CDR2 YNFKEQ. The CDR3 is 13 residues long. Here the CDR3 reads CASSQGFPTEAFF. The CDR3 nucleotides read TGTGCCAGCAGCCAGGGGTTTCCCACTGAAGCTTTCTTT.

The J gene is TRBJ2-3, the V gene TRBV13, with no clear D. Deletions cut 5 bases from V and 4 bases from J, with 22 bases between. CDR3 length equals 17 residues. Germline CDR1 and CDR2: PRHDT and FYEKMQ (reference sequence). The CDR3: CASSPSPEQYGADTQYF. The CDR3 DNA reads as TGTGCCAGCAGCCCCTCCCCCGAACAGTATGGGGCAGATACGCAGTATTTT.

The chain links TRBV19 to TRBJ2-7, with TRBD1 matching over 12 bases. The CDR3 spans 15 residues. J gave up 6 bases and V 3 bases, and 6 bases lay outside the gene matches. Germline values: CDR1 LNHDA, CDR2 SQIVND (reference sequence). This CDR3 reads CASSIYGTGGAEQYF. CDR3 nucleotides: TGTGCCAGTAGTATTTATGGGACAGGGGGCGCCGAGCAGTACTTC.

The chain is built from TRBV10-3 and TRBJ2-3; 7 nucleotides agree with TRBD2. V lost 7 bases to trimming and J lost 4 bases; unmatched junction nucleotides: 14. The CDR3 sequence is 16 residues long. Germline V gives CDR1 ENHRY, CDR2 SYGVKD. CDR3 region: CAINDWGGKEPDTQYF. The CDR3 DNA is TGTGCCATCAATGATTGGGGGGGGAAGGAGCCAGATACGCAGTATTTT.

This clone was recorded only once. The chain couples TRBV7-3 to TRBJ1-5; D not resolved. Deletions cut 4 bases from V and 8 bases from J, with 15 bases between. Germline CDR1 SGHTA, CDR2 FQGTGA. The CDR3 consists of 14 residues. The CDR3 protein is CASSSGMSREPQHF. In DNA form, the CDR3 reads TGTGCCAGCAGCTCCGGGATGTCTCGTGAGCCCCAGCATTTT.

The chain employs TRBV4-2 and TRBJ1-5, with D hard to call. CDR1 LGHNA and CDR2 YNFKEQ come from the germline V gene. The CDR3 loop spans 12 amino acids. Trimming cost V 6 bases and J 4 bases, with 7 bases left between them. This chain's CDR3 is CASSLLNQPQHF. CDR3 in DNA: TGTGCCAGCAGTCTTTTGAATCAGCCCCAGCATTTT.

The chain has TRBV9 and TRBJ1-3, with unresolved D. V gave up 4 bases and J gave up 6 bases, with 11 bases separating them. Germline CDR1 is SGDLS and CDR2 is YYNGEE. The CDR3 spans 13 residues. The CDR3 sequence: CASSSGLQNTIYF. In nucleotides, the CDR3 is TGTGCCAGCAGCTCCGGATTGCAAAACACCATATATTTT.

V is TRBV5-6 and J is TRBJ2-1; 14 bases are a match to TRBD2. After removal of 3 bases from V and 7 bases from J, the junction contained 6 bases not matched to a gene. Germline V lookup: CDR1 SGHDT, CDR2 YYEEEE. CDR3 size: 16 residues. The chain's CDR3 is CASSWGTSGSGNEQFF. The CDR3 DNA is TGTGCCAGCAGCTGGGGGACTAGCGGGAGTGGGAATGAGCAGTTCTTC.

The V and J genes are TRBV5-4 and TRBJ1-6; D is unclear. The CDR3 extends over 18 amino acids. Germline V gene lookup returns CDR1 SGHNT and CDR2 YYREEE (reference sequence). Trimming removed 2 bases from V and 0 bases from J, with 15 bases in between. CDR3 amino acids: CASSFARTASSYNSPLHF. CDR3 DNA: TGTGCCAGCAGCTTTGCCCGGACCGCAAGCTCCTATAATTCACCCCTCCACTTT.

The V gene is TRBV4-1, the J gene TRBJ2-5; 9 bases are shared with TRBD1. Trimming took 4 bases from V and 4 from J; bases not matched to a gene: 4. The CDR3 is made up of 14 amino acids. CDR1 MGHRA and CDR2 YSYEKL come from the germline V gene. The CDR3 nucleotides are TGCGCCAGCAGCCGACAGGACAGGGGAGAGACCCAGTACTTC. The encoded protein is CASSRQDRGETQYF.

This clone has just a few counts. The chain carries TRBV27 and TRBJ2-7, with unresolved D. Between the trimmed V and J ends, which lost 2 bases and 1 base, there was a span of 9 bases. Per the germline V gene, CDR1 is MNHEY and CDR2 is SMNVEV (reference sequence). The CDR3 totals 14 residues. This CDR3 reads CASSLGLASYEQYF. Here the CDR3 DNA reads TGTGCCAGCAGTTTAGGCCTGGCATCCTACGAGCAGTACTTC.

The chain recombines TRBV7-9 with TRBJ2-1, with 8 bases matching TRBD1. Germline values: CDR1 SEHNR, CDR2 FQNEAQ (reference sequence). The trim removed 2 bases at V and 8 bases at J, leaving 20 bases unmatched. This CDR3 has 19 amino acids. This CDR3 reads CASSLLGRGLYVALDEQFF. CDR3 bases: TGTGCCAGCAGCTTATTAGGCAGGGGGCTTTACGTGGCACTCGATGAGCAGTTCTTC.

The V and J genes are TRBV7-9 and TRBJ2-3; D is possibly TRBD1 (5 bases). The CDR3 sequence is 12 residues long. Deletions cut 6 bases from V and 4 bases from J, with 8 bases between. The germline CDR1 and CDR2 sequences are SEHNR and FQNEAQ (reference sequence). The CDR3 region is CASSVRADTQYF. CDR3 nucleotides: TGTGCCAGCAGTGTCAGGGCAGATACGCAGTATTTT. Variable domain in full (rest from reference TRBV7-9 and TRBJ2-3): DTGVSQNPRHKITKRGQNVTFRCDPISEHNRLYWYRQTLGQGPEFLTYFQNEAQLEKSRLLSDRFSAERPKGSFSTLEIQRTEQGDSAMYLCASSVRADTQYFGPGTRLTVL.

V usage is TRBV30 and J usage is TRBJ2-1; D is perhaps TRBD1 (5 bases). Germline lookup yields CDR1 GTSNPN and CDR2 SVGIG (reference sequence). The CDR3 spans 13 residues. V was shortened by 4 bases and J by 7 bases, with 14 bases between the two germline ends. For the CDR3, the DNA is TGTGCCTGGATCAGGGAAAACGGGAATGAGCAGTTCTTC. Translating gives CAWIRENGNEQFF.

The V call is TRBV10-3, the J call TRBJ2-1; TRBD2 matches 7 bases. The CDR3 is 18 amino acids. With 2 bases clipped from V and 8 bases from J, the junction kept 18 bases outside the gene matches. The germline gives CDR1 ENHRY, CDR2 SYGVKD. The CDR3 DNA reads TGTGCCATCAGTGAGCAAAAGGGGACTACACTTGAATCCCATGAGCAGTTCTTC. Residues: CAISEQKGTTLESHEQFF.

The chain recombines TRBV10-3 with TRBJ1-2; D may be TRBD1 (5 bases). Between the trimmed V and J ends, which lost 10 bases and 0 bases, there was a span of 18 bases. CDR1 and CDR2 (germline): ENHRY, SYGVKD. The CDR3 loop spans 15 amino acids. CDR3 in amino acids: CATAIRDGPNYGYTF. DNA for the CDR3: TGTGCCACCGCGATCCGGGACGGCCCTAACTATGGCTACACCTTC.

The gene calls are TRBV4-3 and TRBJ1-2; D gene uncertain. Germline CDR1 reads LGHNA; CDR2 reads YSLEER. The CDR3 contains 13 residues. Trimming stripped 2 bases from V and 1 base from J, with 5 bases between. This chain's CDR3 is CASSQTFNYGYTF. The CDR3 DNA follows: TGCGCCAGCAGCCAAACATTTAACTATGGCTACACCTTC.

V gene TRBV27 combines with J gene TRBJ2-7, with a possible D match to TRBD2 (5 bases). This CDR3 region has 12 residues. Trimming shortened V by 4 bases and J by 6 bases, and 10 bases separated the two germline ends. Germline-derived CDR1 and CDR2 are MNHEY and SMNVEV (reference sequence). The CDR3 coding sequence is TGTGCCAGCAGTTCGGGGTGGGGCGAGCAGTACTTC. Translating gives CASSSGWGEQYF.

This rearrangement joins TRBV19 to TRBJ2-1, with D uncertain. V was shortened by 2 bases and J by 1 base, with 6 bases between the two germline ends. The length of the CDR3 is 14 residues. Germline V gene lookup returns CDR1 LNHDA and CDR2 SQIVND (reference sequence). CDR3 in DNA: TGTGCCAGTAGTATAAGCAGGTCCTACAATGAGCAGTTCTTC. Protein product: CASSISRSYNEQFF.